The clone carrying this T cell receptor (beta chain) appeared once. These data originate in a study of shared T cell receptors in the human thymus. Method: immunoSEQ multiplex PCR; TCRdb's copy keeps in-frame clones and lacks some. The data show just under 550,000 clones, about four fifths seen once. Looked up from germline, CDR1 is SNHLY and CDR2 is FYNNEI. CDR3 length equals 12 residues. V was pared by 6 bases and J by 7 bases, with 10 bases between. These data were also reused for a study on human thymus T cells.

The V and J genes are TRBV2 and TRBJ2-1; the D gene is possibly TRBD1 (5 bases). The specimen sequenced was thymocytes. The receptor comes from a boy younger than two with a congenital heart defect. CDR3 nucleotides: TGTGCCAGCAGGACAGTCAGAAATGAGCAGTTCTTC. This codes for CASRTVRNEQFF.